Following are 15 T cell receptor beta chains from one sample sequenced in a study of T cells in Graves' hyperthyroidism and ophthalmopathy. Amplified TCR beta CDR3 regions came from RNA transcripts. The HTBI primer set drove a first-round RT-PCR of the TCR CDR3. TCRdb processed the multiplex PCR reads anew with MiXCR; each CDR3 protein has one entry. The sample gives 300,000 to 450,000 distinct CDR3 sequences, 18% of which show up once; roughly 16% is in the top ten. The sequenced sample consisted of blood. These receptors were obtained from a woman between 35 and 50 years old with Graves' ophthalmopathy.

The CDR3 region is CANDNSNQPQHF. CDR3 sequence (DNA): TGTGCCAATGATAATAGCAATCAGCCCCAGCATTTT. The rearrangement links TRBV12-3 or TRBV12-4 to TRBJ1-5; D remains ambiguous. This CDR3 has 12 amino acids. V was shortened by 10 bases and J by 0 bases, with 7 bases between the two germline ends.

In this sample, this clonotype turned up many times. The V and J genes are TRBV30 and TRBJ2-7, with D perhaps matching TRBD2 (6 bases). Germline V gene sequence: CDR1 GTSNPN, CDR2 SVGIG (reference sequence). V was pared by 0 bases and J by 2 bases, with 11 bases between. The CDR3 sequence is 14 residues long. The CDR3 is CAWSVGGKAYEQYF. DNA of the CDR3: TGTGCCTGGAGTGTTGGCGGGAAGGCCTACGAGCAGTACTTC.

This clonotype has at least ten counts. This sequence joins TRBV19 and TRBJ1-1; no clear D gene. CDR1 LNHDA and CDR2 SQIVND come from the germline V gene (reference sequence). The CDR3 loop spans 12 amino acids. Trimming pared 6 bases from V and 11 bases from J, leaving 16 bases between. The CDR3 loop reads CASRGNWAGAFF. In DNA, the CDR3 is TGTGCCAGTAGAGGTAATTGGGCGGGGGCTTTCTTT.

This clonotype was counted ten times or more. This sequence joins TRBV6-1 and TRBJ2-5; D possibly uses TRBD1 or TRBD2 (5 bases each). The CDR3 length is 13 residues. Germline V gives CDR1 MNHNS, CDR2 SASEGT. The ends were cut back, 8 bases at V and 5 bases at J, with 15 bases in the middle. CDR3 residues: CASAKGAGETQYF. The CDR3 DNA is TGTGCCAGCGCAAAAGGGGCGGGTGAGACCCAGTACTTC.

In this sample, this clonotype turned up many times. This chain joins TRBV29-1 and TRBJ2-7; unclear D gene. The CDR3 length is 11 residues. Germline CDR1 is SQVTM and CDR2 is ANQGSEA. V lost 5 bases and J 2 bases, leaving 7 bases between the germline ends. The DNA for the CDR3 is TGCAGCGTTCGGGTGGCCTACGAGCAGTACTTC. It specifies CSVRVAYEQYF.

This clonotype was recorded at least ten times. This sequence joins TRBV4-2 and TRBJ2-7; no definite D call. The CDR3 covers 14 residues. Germline assignment: CDR1 LGHNA and CDR2 YNFKEQ. The V gene lost 0 bases and the J gene lost 2 bases, with 8 bases spanning the gap. The chain's CDR3 is CASSQDSKAYEQYF. The CDR3, as DNA: TGTGCCAGCAGCCAAGATAGTAAGGCCTACGAGCAGTACTTC.

This clonotype was observed many times. The chain couples TRBV12-5 to TRBJ2-5, with 10 bases that match TRBD1. The CDR3 length is 16 residues. Trimming at V came to 4 bases and at J to 3 bases, leaving 8 bases not matched to a gene. The germline V gene has CDR1 LGHNT and CDR2 FRNRAP. The DNA of the CDR3 is TGTGCTAGTGGTTCAACCCCCGGGACAGGGGAAGAGACCCAGTACTTC. It translates to CASGSTPGTGEETQYF.

At least ten counts were recorded for this clonotype. The chain uses TRBV11-2 and TRBJ2-7; 7 bases map to TRBD2. The J segment lost 2 bases and the V segment lost 5 bases, leaving 12 bases of the junction unmatched. Per the germline V gene, CDR1 is SGHAT and CDR2 is FQNNGV. This CDR3 contains 16 residues. The CDR3 region has the DNA TGTGCCAGCAGCCCTACGGCCAAGCGGGATACCTACGAGCAGTACTTC. This sequence encodes CASSPTAKRDTYEQYF.

This clonotype was seen many times. The chain joins TRBV9 to TRBJ2-7; no clear D. This CDR3 is 15 amino acids long. Germline CDR1 reads SGDLS; CDR2 reads YYNGEE. With 0 bases removed from V and 3 bases from J, the gap between germline ends came to 13 bases. CDR3 in amino acids: CASSVGTDALYEQYF. CDR3 nucleotide sequence: TGTGCCAGCAGCGTAGGAACTGACGCACTCTACGAGCAGTACTTC.

This clonotype was recorded many times. This chain joins TRBV6-2 or TRBV6-3 and TRBJ2-1, with 9 bases lining up with TRBD1. Germline CDR1 is MNHEY and CDR2 is SVGEGT. J was trimmed by 6 bases and V by 5 bases; bases with no gene match: 11. The CDR3 length is 16 residues. CDR3 loop: CASSLRTGEGFNEQFF. Written as DNA, the CDR3 is TGTGCCAGCAGTCTACGGACAGGGGAGGGGTTCAATGAGCAGTTCTTC.

This clonotype was counted many times. The chain couples TRBV7-2 to TRBJ2-7; 9 bases align to TRBD2. In germline, CDR1 is SGHTA, CDR2 FQGNSA. The CDR3 is 15 amino acids. With 1 base clipped from V and 3 bases from J, the junction kept 4 bases outside the gene matches. The CDR3 here is CASSLEGTSFYEQYF. The CDR3 DNA follows: TGTGCCAGCAGCTTAGAAGGGACTAGCTTCTACGAGCAGTACTTC.

This clonotype has a count of ten or more. This sequence joins TRBV28 and TRBJ1-2, with D tentatively TRBD1 (5 bases). The CDR3 has 12 amino acids. V lost 3 bases to trimming and J lost 8 bases, with 10 bases between them. Germline lookup yields CDR1 MDHEN and CDR2 SYDVKM. CDR3 coding DNA: TGTGCCAGCAGTTTCAGGGCGAAAGGCTACACCTTC. This gives the protein CASSFRAKGYTF.

CDR3 DNA sequence: TGCGCCAGCAGGTTGCCTGGACTAGCGGGAGGTTACGAGCAGTACTTC. It yields the protein CASRLPGLAGGYEQYF. The rearrangement uses TRBV5-1 and TRBJ2-7; TRBD2 agrees at 14 bases. CDR3 length: 16 amino acids. With 5 bases clipped from V and 4 bases from J, the junction kept 8 bases outside the gene matches. Germline V gene sequence: CDR1 SGHRS, CDR2 YFSETQ.

This clonotype was seen at least ten times. V and J are TRBV7-8 and TRBJ2-2; 11 bases map to TRBD2. This CDR3 region has 16 residues. Germline trimming cut 7 bases from V and 4 bases from J; bases unmatched to any gene: 8. Looked up from germline, CDR1 is SGHVS and CDR2 is FQNEAQ. The DNA of the CDR3 is TGTGCCAGCACCCCCGGGACTAGCGGCTTCACCGGGGAGCTGTTTTTT. Protein sequence: CASTPGTSGFTGELFF. The variable domain in full, with the rest retrieved from reference TRBV7-8 and TRBJ2-2, is GAGVSQSPRYKVAKRGQDVALRCDPISGHVSLFWYQQALGQGPEFLTYFQNEAQLDKSGLPSDRFFAERPEGSVSTLKIQRTQQEDSAVYLCASTPGTSGFTGELFFGEGSRLTVL.

The CDR3 DNA follows: TGTGCCAGCAGTGAACGTGTCCGGTTTAGCAATCAGCCCCAGCATTTT. The encoded protein is CASSERVRFSNQPQHF. The chain uses TRBV6-1 and TRBJ1-5; no definite D call. Germline V lookup: CDR1 MNHNS, CDR2 SASEGT. Trimming shortened V by 2 bases and J by 0 bases, and 11 bases separated the two germline ends. The CDR3 is 16 residues long.